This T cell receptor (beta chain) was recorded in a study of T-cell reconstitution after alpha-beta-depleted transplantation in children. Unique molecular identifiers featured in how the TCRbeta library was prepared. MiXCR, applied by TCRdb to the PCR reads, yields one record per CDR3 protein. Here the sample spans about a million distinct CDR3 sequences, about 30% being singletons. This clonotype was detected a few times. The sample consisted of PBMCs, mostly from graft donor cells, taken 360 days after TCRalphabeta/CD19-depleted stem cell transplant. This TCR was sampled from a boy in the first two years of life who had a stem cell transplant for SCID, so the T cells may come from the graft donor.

CDR3 region: CASSLVRVNTGELFF. Written as DNA, the CDR3 is TGTGCCAGCAGCTTGGTGCGAGTGAACACCGGGGAGCTGTTTTTT. The chain couples TRBV7-2 to TRBJ2-2; D is unresolved. Trimming removed 3 bases at V and 1 base at J, with 9 bases between. Germline V gene lookup returns CDR1 SGHTA and CDR2 FQGNSA. This CDR3 spans 15 amino acids.